The entry below describes one T cell receptor beta chain. TCR sequencing used cDNA made by reverse transcription of extracted RNA. Method: immunoSEQ multiplex PCR; TCRdb's copy keeps in-frame clones and lacks some. The table records about 180,000 clones, 58% of them present only once. This sample stems from a study of CD8+ T cells in alopecia areata. Overall study context: Treated individuals took tofacitinib by mouth, 5 to 10 mg twice daily.

The treatment was: oral pan-JAK inhibitor, 5-10 mg twice daily. The specimen was CD4+ T cells sorted from blood, collected at approximately week 61, from a patient treated with tofacitinib. This clonotype originated in a human donor with alopecia areata.

CDR3 in DNA: TGTGCCAGCATCCAAAGCGAGGTCCCCCCAGGGCCCCAGCATTTT. It translates to CASIQSEVPPGPQHF. The rearrangement uses TRBV21-1 and TRBJ1-5. TRBV21-1 is labeled a pseudogene. The CDR3 totals 15 residues.